The 4 T cell receptor beta chains below come from one sample, sequenced in a study of T cells expressing NK-cell markers. TCRdb reprocessed the 5' RACE reads, keeping one entry per CDR3 protein, no DNA. Its clone listing holds almost 450,000 distinct CDR3 sequences. Input material: blood T cells: a sorted CD56 or NKG2C T cell subset, CD4+ or CD8+ T cells, or bulk PBMC T cells (not recorded which). These TCRs come from a woman between 18 and 75 years old in good health.

The V gene is TRBV7-8, the J gene TRBJ1-5; TCRdb's assignment of TRBD1 cannot be checked, as there is no DNA. There are 17 residues in the CDR3. CDR1 is SGHVS and CDR2 is FQNEAQ in the germline V gene. This CDR3 reads CASSLRTGGPPNQPQHF.

J is TRBJ1-4 and V is TRBV4-3. CDR1 is LGHNA, CDR2 YSLEER, per germline. The CDR3 spans 15 residues. The chain's CDR3 is CASSQEEVANEKLFF.

The chain couples TRBV20-1 to TRBJ1-1. CDR1 DFQATT and CDR2 SNEGSKA come from the germline V gene (reference sequence). The CDR3 consists of 15 residues. The CDR3 here is CSARPRRGVGTEAFF.

This rearrangement joins TRBV4-2 to TRBJ2-2; TCRdb indicates TRBD1, and absent DNA this call remains unverified. This CDR3 is built from 18 residues. Germline V lookup: CDR1 LGHNA, CDR2 YNFKEQ. CDR3 loop: CASSQVTRAQGEDGELFF.